These 23 T cell receptor beta chains were all obtained from the same sample, sequenced in a study of T cell responses to AZD1222 COVID-19 vaccine (dated by TCRdb to the early 2020s). The time point label here, explained by the study, means: baseline before first vaccination. Library preparation was by the immunoSEQ multiplex PCR assay. Held by TCRdb, this immuneACCESS table contains in-frame sequences only and omits some clones. Under half of the omission traces to an unresolved V gene where checked; the cause of the rest is unknown. Counted in this sample were 150,000 to 200,000 clones; around 93% of them appeared once. Of the sample, about 1.5% falls within the top ten clones. The sequenced sample was peripheral blood, obtained on day 0 of AZD1222 vaccination. The origin of the receptors is an adult in good health.

The chain couples TRBV6-1 to TRBJ1-4, with D possibly matching TRBD1 (5 bases). The CDR3 has 17 residues. Per germline, CDR1 MNHNS and CDR2 SASEGT. Trimming left V 2 bases short and J 6 bases short, with 19 bases between. Here the CDR3 DNA reads TGTGCCAGCAGTGAAATGGCTGGGCAGGGCCATGATGAAAAACTGTTTTTT. This gives the protein CASSEMAGQGHDEKLFF.

J is TRBJ1-1 and V is TRBV29-1; TRBD1 is a possible D gene (5 bases). With 7 bases removed from V and 0 bases from J, the gap between germline ends came to 15 bases. The germline V gene has CDR1 SQVTM and CDR2 ANQGSEA. The CDR3 is 14 amino acids. This CDR3 reads CSAPEGLLNTEAFF. CDR3 sequence (DNA): TGCAGCGCCCCCGAGGGGCTTCTGAACACTGAAGCTTTCTTT.

This clone has more than one count but fewer than ten. The gene calls are TRBV6-1 and TRBJ1-6, with D uncertain. In germline, CDR1 is MNHNS, CDR2 SASEGT. This CDR3 region has 13 residues. V was shortened by 0 bases and J by 8 bases, with 5 bases between the two germline ends. CDR3 sequence (DNA): TGTGCCAGCAGTGAAGCTGGGGATTCACCCCTCCACTTT. As protein: CASSEAGDSPLHF.

This clone has a single count. This sequence joins TRBV12-3 or TRBV12-4 and TRBJ1-2; TRBD1 agrees at 7 bases. The CDR3 spans 13 residues. The ends lost 7 bases at V and 4 bases at J; junction bases unmatched: 6. The CDR3 DNA reads as TGTGCCAGCACCCCGACAGGGACCTATGGCTACACCTTC. It encodes CASTPTGTYGYTF.

The chain recombines TRBV15 with TRBJ1-1; perhaps TRBD1 as D (5 bases). The CDR3 runs to 16 residues. The germline V gene has CDR1 LNHNV and CDR2 YYDKDF (reference sequence). Trimming removed 0 bases at V and 5 bases at J, with 16 bases between. Here the CDR3 reads CATSRDAEGRGTEAFF. DNA of the CDR3: TGTGCCACCAGCAGAGATGCGGAGGGGAGAGGGACTGAAGCTTTCTTT.

The rearrangement uses TRBV6-5 and TRBJ1-6, with a possible D match to TRBD1 (6 bases). CDR3 size: 16 residues. Germline lookup yields CDR1 MNHEY and CDR2 SVGAGI. The V end was cut by 2 bases, the J end by 8 bases, with 16 bases between. The CDR3 coding sequence is TGTGCCAGCAGTTACGGGGGGGCCAGGAGTTATTCACCCCTCCACTTT. Amino acid sequence: CASSYGGARSYSPLHF.

In regard to this clone: Other nucleotide sequences from this sample produce the same CDR3. This chain's CDR3 is CASSEGDSSYEQYF. DNA for the CDR3: TGTGCCAGCAGTGAGGGGGACTCCTCCTACGAGCAGTACTTC. The chain couples TRBV6-1 to TRBJ2-7, with a possible D match to TRBD2 (6 bases). Germline V gene lookup returns CDR1 MNHNS and CDR2 SASEGT. CDR3 length equals 14 residues. V was trimmed by 3 bases and J by 0 bases, leaving 9 bases between them.

The chain employs TRBV5-5 and TRBJ2-2; possible D gene TRBD1, 5 bases. V lost 3 bases, J lost 2 bases, and 8 bases lay in between. CDR3 length equals 14 residues. Per the germline V gene, CDR1 is SGHKS and CDR2 is YYEKEE (reference sequence). The CDR3 DNA follows: TGTGCCAGCAGCTCCGGACAAAACACCGGGGAGCTGTTTTTT. Translating gives CASSSGQNTGELFF.

The rearrangement links TRBV11-2 to TRBJ1-4, with 7 positions matching TRBD1. In germline, CDR1 is SGHAT, CDR2 FQNNGV. CDR3 length: 15 amino acids. The trim removed 4 bases at V and 4 bases at J, leaving 6 bases unmatched. The CDR3 bases are TGTGCCAGCAGCTGGGGACAGCTCATTAATGAAAAACTGTTTTTT. Amino acid sequence: CASSWGQLINEKLFF.

The CDR3 sequence: CASSYATGNEKLFF. CDR3 DNA: TGTGCCAGCAGTTACGCGACAGGGAATGAAAAACTGTTTTTT. The chain employs TRBV6-2 or TRBV6-3 and TRBJ1-4; TRBD1 matches 7 bases. V lost 2 bases, J lost 5 bases, and 2 bases stayed unmatched. This CDR3 contains 14 residues. Germline V gene sequence: CDR1 MNHEY, CDR2 SVGEGT.

This chain joins TRBV4-1 and TRBJ2-1; 12 bases are shared with TRBD2. The germline V gene encodes CDR1 MGHRA and CDR2 YSYEKL. The J segment lost 2 bases and the V segment lost 4 bases, leaving 6 bases of the junction unmatched. The CDR3 is 17 residues long. CDR3 region: CASSPASGGAPYNEQFF. The CDR3 DNA reads as TGCGCCAGCAGCCCCGCTAGCGGGGGGGCCCCCTACAATGAGCAGTTCTTC.

This chain links TRBV25-1 with TRBJ1-1, with TRBD1 matching 9 bases. This CDR3 contains 13 residues. V lost 10 bases, J lost 5 bases, and 8 bases stayed unmatched. Looked up from germline, CDR1 is MGHDK and CDR2 is SYGVNS. The DNA of the CDR3 is TGTGCCAACCTCCCGGACAGGGGAACTGAAGCTTTCTTT. As protein: CANLPDRGTEAFF.

The CDR3 sequence is CASSLEGVLNNYGYTF. CDR3 coding DNA: TGTGCCAGCAGCTTGGAGGGGGTCCTCAATAACTATGGCTACACCTTC. V usage is TRBV5-6 and J usage is TRBJ1-2; D may be TRBD1 (6 bases). V lost 0 bases, J lost 1 base, and 13 bases lay in between. Germline V gives CDR1 SGHDT, CDR2 YYEEEE. The CDR3 has 16 amino acids.

The chain carries TRBV10-3 and TRBJ1-2; 9 positions match TRBD1. Germline V gene sequence: CDR1 ENHRY, CDR2 SYGVKD. This CDR3 contains 16 residues. Losses at the gene ends were 5 bases for V and 4 bases for J; bases not matched to a gene: 11. CDR3 region: CAISQETGGSIYGYTF. CDR3 nucleotide sequence: TGTGCCATCAGTCAGGAAACAGGGGGCTCGATCTATGGCTACACCTTC.

V gene TRBV19 combines with J gene TRBJ2-3; 7 bases are a match to TRBD1. CDR3 size: 14 residues. After removal of 4 bases from V and 1 base from J, the junction contained 2 bases not matched to a gene. Germline CDR1 is LNHDA and CDR2 is SQIVND (reference sequence). The CDR3 nucleotides read TGTGCCAGTAGTACCGGACAGGGCACAGATACGCAGTATTTT. This gives the protein CASSTGQGTDTQYF.

V gene TRBV19 combines with J gene TRBJ1-1; possible D gene TRBD1, 6 bases. Deletions cut 7 bases from V and 8 bases from J, with 17 bases between. CDR1 is LNHDA and CDR2 is SQIVND in the germline V gene (reference sequence). This CDR3 spans 13 amino acids. CDR3 region: CASTLQGRDEAFF. DNA of the CDR3: TGTGCCAGTACCCTTCAGGGGAGGGACGAAGCTTTCTTT.

The chain carries TRBV2 and TRBJ2-1; D gene uncertain. V lost 7 bases and J lost 0, with 10 bases in between. In germline, CDR1 is SNHLY, CDR2 FYNNEI. There are 14 residues in the CDR3. The CDR3 DNA reads TGTGCCAGCAATGGAGACCACTCCTACAATGAGCAGTTCTTC. The encoded protein is CASNGDHSYNEQFF.

The genes are TRBV3-1 (or the pseudogene TRBV3-2) and TRBJ2-5; D assignment may be TRBD1 or TRBD2 (6 bases each). V lost 6 bases, J lost 1 base, and 15 bases lay in between. Germline lookup yields CDR1 LGHDT and CDR2 YNNKEL (reference sequence). The CDR3 is made up of 15 amino acids. The CDR3 spells CASSTRGGGQETQYF. DNA of the CDR3: TGTGCCAGCAGTACCAGAGGGGGAGGCCAAGAGACCCAGTACTTC.

As regards this clone: The sample carries other DNA sequences with the same CDR3. DNA of the CDR3: TGTGCCAGCAGCTTACCCCCCTCCTACGAGCAGTACTTC. Translating it yields CASSLPPSYEQYF. The gene calls are TRBV7-2 and TRBJ2-7; D unresolved. The germline V gene has CDR1 SGHTA and CDR2 FQGNSA. The CDR3 runs 13 residues. The ends were cut back, 2 bases at V and 0 bases at J, with 5 bases in the middle.

The chain recombines TRBV29-1 with TRBJ1-3, with 7 nucleotides matching TRBD1. The CDR3 is 12 amino acids. The V gene's germline CDR1 is SQVTM and CDR2 ANQGSEA. V dropped 7 bases and J dropped 2; count of bases not matched to a gene: 2. In DNA form, the CDR3 reads TGCAGCGCGACAGGGCCTGGAAACACCATATATTTT. Its protein is CSATGPGNTIYF.

The rearrangement joins TRBV18 to TRBJ2-6; D is undetermined. Germline V CDR1 and CDR2: KGHSH, LQKENI. The V end was cut by 0 bases, the J end by 0 bases, with 6 bases between. The CDR3 runs to 16 residues. The CDR3 DNA reads TGTGCCAGCTCACCACCGCGGCGCTCTGGGGCCAACGTCCTGACTTTC. This translates into CASSPPRRSGANVLTF. Filled out from reference TRBV18 and TRBJ2-6, the complete variable domain reads NAGVMQNPRHLVRRRGQEARLRCSPMKGHSHVYWYRQLPEEGLKFMVYLQKENIIDESGMPKERFSAEFPKEGPSILRIQQVVRGDSAAYFCASSPPRRSGANVLTFGAGSRLTVL.

CDR3 coding DNA: TGTGCCAGCAGAAGGACAGGGGGGCCCCAAGAGACCCAGTACTTC. Protein product: CASRRTGGPQETQYF. V usage is TRBV6-5 and J usage is TRBJ2-5; 10 nucleotides match TRBD1. This CDR3 is 15 amino acids long. The germline CDR1 and CDR2 sequences are MNHEY and SVGAGI. V shed 6 bases, J shed 1 base, and the junction held 5 bases outside the gene matches.

DNA for the CDR3: TGTGCCAGTAGTATTGATCAGGGTGGGCGTTATAGCAATCAGCCCCAGCATTTT. Its translation: CASSIDQGGRYSNQPQHF. The chain employs TRBV19 and TRBJ1-5, with D possibly being TRBD1 (5 bases). Germline assignment: CDR1 LNHDA and CDR2 SQIVND (reference sequence). Trimming pared 3 bases from V and 0 bases from J, leaving 18 bases between. This CDR3 is built from 18 residues.